The 12 T cell receptor beta chains given below trace back to one sample, sequenced in a study of regulatory T cells in long-lasting Graves disease. Both iRepertoire HTBI primers and Arm-PCR of CDR3 regions were used to build the TCR beta libraries. Via MiXCR, TCRdb re-called the multiplex PCR reads, giving one row per CDR3 protein. The data show approximately 400,000 distinct CDR3 sequences, 14% to 15% seen once. Described time point: newly diagnosed GD, antithyroid drugs for less than 3 months. The TCR library was made from RNA extracted from PBMCs. The same specimen was also included in a second study, on T cells in Graves' hyperthyroidism and ophthalmopathy.

The starting material was peripheral blood mononuclear cells (PBMCs), obtained at new diagnosis, from a patient treated with antithyroid drugs. These receptors all stem from a woman under 40 with Graves disease.

This clonotype was recorded at least ten times. The rearrangement joins TRBV28 to TRBJ2-3; D may be TRBD2 (6 bases). Between the trimmed V and J ends, which lost 5 bases and 7 bases, there was a span of 22 bases. The CDR3 spans 16 residues. CDR1 is MDHEN and CDR2 is SYDVKM in the germline V gene. CDR3 in DNA: TGTGCCAGCAGTACCCGGCTAGCGCCGGCGGGTTATACGCAGTATTTT. Amino acid sequence: CASSTRLAPAGYTQYF.

This clonotype occurred once. The chain uses TRBV6-2 or TRBV6-3 and TRBJ1-1; D uncertain. The germline V gene has CDR1 MNHEY and CDR2 SVGEGT. Trimming took off 8 bases at V and 0 bases at J, with 13 bases between the two ends. The CDR3 spans 14 residues. CDR3 coding DNA: TGTGCCAGCTGTGAAGATCCCCTGAACACTGAAGCTTTCTTT. Encoded protein: CASCEDPLNTEAFF.

This clonotype has at least ten counts. The J gene is TRBJ2-7, the V gene TRBV20-1, with D perhaps TRBD1 (6 bases). The CDR3 runs 15 residues. Trimming cost V 3 bases and J 7 bases, with 22 bases left between them. Germline loops: CDR1 DFQATT, CDR2 SNEGSKA (reference sequence). Here the CDR3 DNA reads TGCAGTGCTAGGAAGGACAGTCCCCCTACTAATGAGCAGTACTTC. Protein sequence: CSARKDSPPTNEQYF.

This clonotype was found many times. The V gene is TRBV6-1, the J gene TRBJ1-1, with D possibly being TRBD1 (5 bases). This CDR3 region has 13 residues. Trimming took off 2 bases at V and 4 bases at J, with 8 bases between the two ends. Germline loops: CDR1 MNHNS, CDR2 SASEGT. CDR3 amino acids: CASSEWGGTEAFF. In DNA form, the CDR3 reads TGTGCCAGCAGTGAATGGGGGGGCACTGAAGCTTTCTTT.

The chain uses TRBV28 and TRBJ1-1; TRBD1 matches at 7 bases. There are 18 residues in the CDR3. V dropped 5 bases and J dropped 2; count of bases not matched to a gene: 17. The germline gives CDR1 MDHEN, CDR2 SYDVKM. CDR3 coding DNA: TGTGCCAGCAGTCATCCTCCGGGACAGCTTTACAGAAACACTGAAGCTTTCTTT. Protein sequence: CASSHPPGQLYRNTEAFF.

This clonotype was recorded a few times. The chain joins TRBV4-1 to TRBJ2-1, with D unresolved. Deletions cut 0 bases from V and 10 bases from J, with 7 bases between. Germline V CDR1 and CDR2: MGHRA, YSYEKL. This CDR3 has 12 amino acids. The CDR3 bases are TGCGCCAGCAGCCAAGACTACGGAGAGCAGTTCTTC. It codes for CASSQDYGEQFF.

The chain is built from TRBV28 and TRBJ2-7; TRBD1 is a possible D gene (5 bases). The CDR3 has 14 residues. The germline gives CDR1 MDHEN, CDR2 SYDVKM. V was trimmed by 6 bases and J by 0 bases, leaving 12 bases between them. The CDR3: CASRRQGISYEQYF. In nucleotides, the CDR3 is TGTGCCAGCAGGCGGCAGGGCATCTCCTACGAGCAGTACTTC.

In this sample, this clonotype turned up many times. The chain recombines TRBV7-2 with TRBJ2-1; 12 bases match TRBD2. V dropped 5 bases and J dropped 6; count of bases not matched to a gene: 8. This CDR3 contains 16 residues. Per germline, CDR1 SGHTA and CDR2 FQGNSA. CDR3 sequence reads: CASSGTLAGGANEQFF. In DNA, the CDR3 is TGTGCCAGCAGCGGAACGCTAGCGGGAGGGGCCAATGAGCAGTTCTTC.

V and J are TRBV20-1 and TRBJ2-2, with D unresolved. Trimming left V 5 bases short and J 5 bases short, with 15 bases between. The CDR3 sequence is 14 residues long. Germline CDR1 and CDR2: DFQATT and SNEGSKA (reference sequence). DNA of the CDR3: TGCAGTGCTTCGGCGGTTTTATGGACCGGGGAGCTGTTTTTT. It yields the protein CSASAVLWTGELFF.

This clonotype was recorded many times. DNA for the CDR3: TGTGCCAGCAGCCCGGGGTCCGCGGCCGAGCAGTACTTC. Translating it yields CASSPGSAAEQYF. This chain uses TRBV27 with TRBJ2-7; perhaps TRBD2 as D (5 bases). The CDR3 contains 13 residues. Deletions cut 6 bases from V and 6 bases from J, with 15 bases between. CDR1 and CDR2 from the germline V gene are MNHEY and SMNVEV (reference sequence).

The chain has TRBV28 and TRBJ1-2; D ambiguous. Germline V gene data show CDR1 as MDHEN and CDR2 as SYDVKM. Between the trimmed V and J ends, which lost 6 bases and 5 bases, there was a span of 4 bases. There are 10 residues in the CDR3. The CDR3 DNA is TGTGCCAGCAGGGGGTATGGCTACACCTTC. It specifies CASRGYGYTF.

This clonotype was observed at least ten times. The V call is TRBV30, the J call TRBJ1-3; D call uncertain. This CDR3 comprises 13 residues. Trimming took 0 bases from V and 0 from J, leaving 3 bases between them. Germline assignment: CDR1 GTSNPN and CDR2 SVGIG (reference sequence). The CDR3 here is CAWSVNSGNTIYF. CDR3 nucleotide sequence: TGTGCCTGGAGTGTAAACTCTGGAAACACCATATATTTT.